Below are 30 T cell receptor beta chains sequenced from a single sample in a study of blood T cells in healthy people across ages. The use of a sample-barcoded 5' primer and a J-beta primer mix characterized a second PCR of roughly 7 to 11 cycles. TCRdb ran MiXCR on the 5' RACE reads and lists one entry per CDR3 protein. The repertoire includes about 720,000 distinct CDR3 sequences, 20% to 25% of them detected once, and 3.7% sits in the top ten. Another study also made use of these data, one on T cells of mothers and their children.

The sequenced sample consisted of blood. The receptor source for this set is a boy younger than 18 in good health.

This clonotype was observed a handful of times. The gene calls are TRBV10-3 and TRBJ2-7; no reliable D call. From germline, CDR1 is ENHRY and CDR2 SYGVKD. CDR3 length: 13 amino acids. Trimming removed 2 bases at V and 6 bases at J, with 11 bases between. The CDR3 here is CAISEGPRLEQYF. The CDR3 nucleotides are TGTGCCATCAGTGAGGGCCCACGCCTCGAGCAGTACTTC.

J is TRBJ2-5 and V is TRBV29-1; maybe TRBD1 (7 bases). Germline CDR1 reads SQVTM; CDR2 reads ANQGSEA. V gave up 6 bases and J gave up 2 bases, with 13 bases separating them. There are 13 residues in the CDR3. The CDR3 DNA sequence: TGCAGCGTGTTGGGGGGACAGCAAGAGACCCAGTACTTC. This codes for CSVLGGQQETQYF.

The chain joins TRBV28 to TRBJ2-5; the D gene is possibly TRBD1 (5 bases). Trimming pared 3 bases from V and 14 bases from J, leaving 13 bases between. This CDR3 contains 11 residues. Germline CDR1 MDHEN, CDR2 SYDVKM. CDR3 in amino acids: CASSFGAAIYF. For the CDR3, the DNA is TGTGCCAGCAGTTTTGGGGCAGCCATATACTTC. The variable domain in full, with the rest retrieved from reference TRBV28 and TRBJ2-5, is DVKVTQSSRYLVKRTGEKVFLECVQDMDHENMFWYRQDPGLGLRLIYFSYDVKMKEKGDIPEGYSVSREKKERFSLILESASTNQTSMYLCASSFGAAIYFGPGTRLLVL.

This clonotype was seen only a few times. The rearrangement links TRBV6-2 or TRBV6-3 to TRBJ1-2; a possible D gene is TRBD1 (6 bases). Trimming left V 4 bases short and J 7 bases short, with 13 bases between. The CDR3 extends over 13 amino acids. Germline V gives CDR1 MNHEY, CDR2 SVGEGT. The CDR3 protein is CASSLTTGRGYTF. CDR3 DNA: TGTGCCAGCAGTTTAACGACAGGACGTGGCTACACCTTC.

This chain connects TRBV7-2 to TRBJ2-5; TRBD2 aligns across 10 bases. V shed 3 bases and J 11 bases; nucleotides not matched to a gene: 9. Germline V gene lookup returns CDR1 SGHTA and CDR2 FQGNSA. The CDR3 runs to 14 residues. CDR3 residues: CASSFVAGGNKQYF. CDR3 nucleotide sequence: TGTGCCAGCAGCTTTGTAGCGGGAGGAAATAAGCAGTACTTC. Variable domain in full (rest from reference TRBV7-2 and TRBJ2-5): GAGVSQSPSNKVTEKGKDVELRCDPISGHTALYWYRQSLGQGLEFLIYFQGNSAPDKSGLPSDRFSAERTGGSVSTLTIQRTQQEDSAVYLCASSFVAGGNKQYFGPGTRLLVL.

The chain combines TRBV13 with TRBJ2-3, with D unresolved. Trimming pared 1 base from V and 0 bases from J, leaving 8 bases between. Germline CDR1 is PRHDT and CDR2 is FYEKMQ (reference sequence). The CDR3 sequence is 15 residues long. CDR3 DNA: TGTGCCAGCAGCTTAGCCTCTGCTAGCACAGATACGCAGTATTTT. This gives the protein CASSLASASTDTQYF.

The table lists this clonotype with a count of one. The DNA of the CDR3 is TGCAGTTCTGCGGGGGATGGCAATCAGCCCCAGCATTTT. Its protein product is CSSAGDGNQPQHF. V usage is TRBV20-1 and J usage is TRBJ1-5, with D tentatively TRBD1 (5 bases). V shed 8 bases and J shed 2 bases, with 13 bases lying between them. Germline assignment: CDR1 DFQATT and CDR2 SNEGSKA (reference sequence). The CDR3 totals 13 residues.

The rearrangement joins TRBV9 to TRBJ2-5; TRBD2 matches 8 bases. The DNA end lines up better with TRBJ2-7; the J call may be wrong. Germline V gene sequence: CDR1 SGDLS, CDR2 YYNGEE. The CDR3 contains 15 residues. The CDR3 DNA is TGTGCCAGCAGCGTAGTGCCGGGAGGGCCCAACGAGCAGTACTTC. Protein sequence: CASSVVPGGPNEQYF.

The gene calls are TRBV4-1 and TRBJ1-1; D is uncertain. The CDR3 sequence is 14 residues long. CDR1 is MGHRA, CDR2 YSYEKL, per germline. V was cut by 2 bases and J by 1 base, with 8 bases left in between. Written as DNA, the CDR3 is TGCGCCAGCAGCCAAATAGCAGCGAACACTGAAGCTTTCTTT. This codes for CASSQIAANTEAFF.

The V call is TRBV6-5, the J call TRBJ1-6; D gene unclear. The CDR3 has 14 residues. The V and J ends lost 3 bases and 4 bases respectively, with 7 bases between them. The germline V gene encodes CDR1 MNHEY and CDR2 SVGAGI. The CDR3, as DNA: TGTGCCAGCAGTTATCAACAGTATAATTCACCCCTCCACTTT. This gives the protein CASSYQQYNSPLHF.

The table lists this clonotype with a few counts. The chain recombines TRBV7-2 with TRBJ2-5, with D perhaps given as TRBD1 or TRBD2 (5 bases each). The CDR3 runs 12 residues. Trimming stripped 8 bases from V and 5 bases from J, with 12 bases between. Germline V gives CDR1 SGHTA, CDR2 FQGNSA. Here the CDR3 reads CASSSGTETQYF. CDR3 DNA: TGTGCCAGCTCTTCCGGGACGGAGACCCAGTACTTC.

The chain couples TRBV5-1 to TRBJ2-5, with D perhaps TRBD1 (6 bases). The V end was cut by 2 bases, the J end by 2 bases, with 13 bases between. The CDR3 length is 15 residues. CDR1 SGHRS and CDR2 YFSETQ come from the germline V gene. The CDR3 sequence: CASSLTTGSQETQYF. In DNA, the CDR3 is TGCGCCAGCAGCTTAACAACAGGGTCACAAGAGACCCAGTACTTC.

This chain uses TRBV29-1 with TRBJ1-2, with 8 bases identical to TRBD1. Trimming removed 5 bases from V and 10 bases from J; junction bases left unmatched: 9. Germline assignment: CDR1 SQVTM and CDR2 ANQGSEA. The CDR3 is made up of 12 amino acids. The CDR3 DNA sequence: TGCAGCGTTCTGGACAGGGAGTTCACCTACACCTTC. Translated, it gives CSVLDREFTYTF.

A few counts support this clonotype. The V call is TRBV7-2, the J call TRBJ1-1, with no clear D. V shed 5 bases and J shed 0 bases, with 7 bases lying between them. This CDR3 spans 13 amino acids. In germline, CDR1 is SGHTA, CDR2 FQGNSA. The CDR3 reads CASSLHMNTEAFF. CDR3 in DNA: TGTGCCAGCAGCCTGCACATGAACACTGAAGCTTTCTTT.

This sequence joins TRBV20-1 and TRBJ2-5; 7 bases agree with TRBD2. The tail of the sequence fits TRBJ2-7 better, so the J call may be wrong. The CDR3 loop spans 15 amino acids. Germline V gives CDR1 DFQATT, CDR2 SNEGSKA (reference sequence). CDR3: CSARDNSRGDYEQYF. DNA of the CDR3: TGCAGTGCTAGAGATAATAGCCGGGGGGACTACGAGCAGTACTTC.

The genes are TRBV9 and TRBJ1-1; D is uncertain. The length of the CDR3 is 14 residues. Deletions cut 0 bases from V and 0 bases from J, with 6 bases between. Germline V gene lookup returns CDR1 SGDLS and CDR2 YYNGEE. CDR3 loop: CASSVVGVNTEAFF. The CDR3 DNA sequence: TGTGCCAGCAGCGTAGTCGGAGTGAACACTGAAGCTTTCTTT.

Only a few counts were recorded for this clonotype. The V call is TRBV4-1, the J call TRBJ2-7, with D possibly called TRBD1 or TRBD2 (5 bases each). The CDR3 is 16 residues long. V was trimmed by 0 bases and J by 3 bases, leaving 15 bases between them. Germline loops: CDR1 MGHRA, CDR2 YSYEKL. The CDR3, as DNA: TGCGCCAGCAGCCAAGATTGGGCCGAGGGGAACTACGAGCAGTACTTC. Translation: CASSQDWAEGNYEQYF.

The CDR3 reads CSVGGLAADTQYF. Here the CDR3 DNA reads TGCAGCGTCGGTGGACTAGCGGCAGATACGCAGTATTTT. The gene calls are TRBV29-1 and TRBJ2-3, with TRBD2 matching 10 bases. This CDR3 is built from 13 residues. CDR1 is SQVTM and CDR2 is ANQGSEA in the germline V gene. Trimming cost V 6 bases and J 4 bases; bases outside gene matches: 4.

The chain combines TRBV7-6 with TRBJ2-1; D is possibly TRBD2 (6 bases). The germline gives CDR1 SGHVS, CDR2 FNYEAQ. The CDR3 consists of 14 residues. Trimming took 4 bases from V and 3 from J, leaving 10 bases between them. CDR3 sequence (DNA): TGTGCCAGCAGCTCCGGACTATACTACAATGAGCAGTTCTTC. Its translation: CASSSGLYYNEQFF.

J is TRBJ1-2 and V is TRBV11-2; D is possibly TRBD1 (5 bases). The CDR3 contains 14 residues. Trimming pared 1 base from V and 8 bases from J, leaving 14 bases between. Germline V gene sequence: CDR1 SGHAT, CDR2 FQNNGV. CDR3 in amino acids: CASSLVGQGRGYTF. CDR3 nucleotides: TGTGCCAGCAGCTTAGTGGGGCAGGGCCGGGGCTACACCTTC.

This clonotype was counted many times. V and J are TRBV28 and TRBJ2-4; D call uncertain. V dropped 2 bases and J dropped 0 bases, with 8 bases sitting between them. Per the germline V gene, CDR1 is MDHEN and CDR2 is SYDVKM. This CDR3 has 15 amino acids. CDR3: CASSLSGLAKNIQYF. CDR3 coding DNA: TGTGCCAGCAGTTTAAGTGGCTTAGCCAAAAACATTCAGTACTTC.

This clonotype occurred a few times. V usage is TRBV7-2 and J usage is TRBJ2-7; possible D gene TRBD2, 6 bases. V was pared by 0 bases and J by 0 bases, with 12 bases between. CDR1 and CDR2 (germline): SGHTA, FQGNSA. There are 16 residues in the CDR3. CDR3 amino acids: CASSLAADGSSYEQYF. The DNA of the CDR3 is TGTGCCAGCAGCTTAGCTGCGGACGGGAGCTCCTACGAGCAGTACTTC.

This clonotype turned up a few times. The chain uses TRBV20-1 and TRBJ1-4; TRBD1 matches 7 bases. The germline V gene has CDR1 DFQATT and CDR2 SNEGSKA (reference sequence). The V gene end was trimmed by 5 bases and the J gene end by 8 bases; junction bases not matched to a gene: 8. This CDR3 region has 13 residues. The CDR3 loop reads CSAWTGGAEKLFF. The CDR3 nucleotides are TGCAGTGCTTGGACAGGAGGGGCCGAAAAACTGTTTTTT.

This clonotype was counted at least ten times. V usage is TRBV4-2 and J usage is TRBJ2-1; 7 bases line up with TRBD2. V lost 1 base, J lost 1 base, and 7 bases stayed unmatched. Germline V CDR1 and CDR2: LGHNA, YNFKEQ. There are 17 residues in the CDR3. The CDR3 DNA sequence: TGTGCCAGCAGCCAAGGATTCGGCGGGAGTTCCTACAATGAGCAGTTCTTC. This codes for CASSQGFGGSSYNEQFF.

This clonotype was found a few times. Its ends do not fully match the called genes, so a read error is possible. V is TRBV11-2 and J is TRBJ1-5; a possible D gene is TRBD1 (6 bases). The length of the CDR3 is 15 residues. Germline V gene data show CDR1 as SGHAT and CDR2 as FQNNGV. In nucleotides, the CDR3 is TGTGCCAGCAGCTTAGATGACAGGAGAGGACAGCCCCAACATTTT. Residues: CASSLDDRRGQPQHF.

DNA for the CDR3: TGTGCCAGCAGCCCAAAGGGCCCTTTCCCCTACGAGCAGTACTTC. This encodes CASSPKGPFPYEQYF. The chain recombines TRBV14 with TRBJ2-7; unclear D gene. The V gene lost 4 bases and the J gene lost 2 bases, with 15 bases spanning the gap. CDR1 and CDR2 (germline): SGHDN, FVKESK. This CDR3 is built from 15 residues.

The chain joins TRBV18 to TRBJ1-1; D unclear. The CDR3 consists of 13 residues. Germline V gene data show CDR1 as KGHSH and CDR2 as LQKENI. V was clipped by 6 bases and J by 7 bases, with 15 bases between them. Written as DNA, the CDR3 is TGTGCCAGCTCCCCTAAGATCGGGCTTGAAGCTTTCTTT. As protein: CASSPKIGLEAFF. The variable domain in full, completed from reference TRBV18 and TRBJ1-1, reads NAGVMQNPRHLVRRRGQEARLRCSPMKGHSHVYWYRQLPEEGLKFMVYLQKENIIDESGMPKERFSAEFPKEGPSILRIQQVVRGDSAAYFCASSPKIGLEAFFGQGTRLTVV.

This clonotype has at least ten counts. V gene TRBV28 combines with J gene TRBJ2-7, with 7 positions matching TRBD1. Germline CDR1 MDHEN, CDR2 SYDVKM. Germline trimming cut 4 bases from V and 2 bases from J; bases unmatched to any gene: 5. The CDR3 has 14 amino acids. The CDR3 DNA follows: TGTGCCAGCAGTTCCGGGACAGACACCTACGAGCAGTACTTC. It is translated as CASSSGTDTYEQYF.

The chain combines TRBV15 with TRBJ1-6; weak D call: TRBD1 (5 bases). The germline gives CDR1 LNHNV, CDR2 YYDKDF (reference sequence). The CDR3 length is 14 residues. V lost 1 base and J lost 5, with 6 bases in between. The CDR3 region has the DNA TGTGCCACCAGCAGAGCCAGGGATAATTCACCCCTCCACTTT. Translation: CATSRARDNSPLHF.

This clonotype showed up many times. The chain combines TRBV5-1 with TRBJ2-5, with no clear D. V dropped 2 bases and J dropped 2 bases, with 13 bases sitting between them. The germline gives CDR1 SGHRS, CDR2 YFSETQ. There are 15 residues in the CDR3. Here the CDR3 reads CASSFGTLGQETQYF. The CDR3 region has the DNA TGCGCCAGCAGCTTCGGAACTTTGGGTCAAGAGACCCAGTACTTC. Supplemented by reference TRBV5-1 and TRBJ2-5, the full variable domain reads KAGVTQTPRYLIKTRGQQVTLSCSPISGHRSVSWYQQTPGQGLQFLFEYFSETQRNKGNFPGRFSGRQFSNSRSEMNVSTLELGDSALYLCASSFGTLGQETQYFGPGTRLLVL.